A single sample gave rise to the 13 T cell receptor beta chains below, sequenced in a study of blood T cell repertoires in COVID-19. Some clones are missing from TCRdb's copy, which holds only in-frame ones; the method was immunoSEQ multiplex PCR. The table lists a few hundred thousand clones, around 92% of them singletons. The sample taken for sequencing was PBMCs or T cells enriched from blood (not recorded which). The receptors were sampled from a woman in her thirties who had recovered from COVID-19.

This chain uses TRBV30 with TRBJ1-6, with a tentative D call TRBD1 (5 bases). The V gene lost 4 bases and the J gene lost 5 bases, with 18 bases spanning the gap. CDR1 and CDR2 (germline): GTSNPN, SVGIG (reference sequence). The CDR3 runs 16 residues. CDR3 in amino acids: CAWTSPMGGDNSPLHF. The CDR3 nucleotides read TGTGCCTGGACTTCTCCAATGGGGGGGGATAATTCACCCCTCCACTTT.

V usage is TRBV3-1 (or the pseudogene TRBV3-2) and J usage is TRBJ2-7; a possible D gene is TRBD1 (5 bases). V lost 0 bases and J lost 0, with 12 bases in between. The CDR3 is made up of 16 amino acids. The germline V gene has CDR1 LGHDT and CDR2 YNNKEL (reference sequence). The CDR3 nucleotides read TGTGCCAGCAGCCAAGATGGGGCACCTAGCTCCTACGAGCAGTACTTC. Protein product: CASSQDGAPSSYEQYF.

The rearrangement joins TRBV30 to TRBJ1-1, with a tentative D call TRBD1 (5 bases). The CDR3 is made up of 13 amino acids. The germline CDR1 and CDR2 sequences are GTSNPN and SVGIG (reference sequence). The V end lost 5 bases, the J end lost 7 bases, and 17 bases lay between the germline ends. The CDR3 bases are TGTGCCTGGGGGTGGCAGGGAGGTGTTGAAGCTTTCTTT. It is translated as CAWGWQGGVEAFF.

A note on this clone: The sample contains more than one DNA sequence encoding this CDR3. The chain links TRBV19 to TRBJ1-5; the D is unclear. Trimming cost V 3 bases and J 1 base, with 7 bases left between them. The CDR3 covers 14 residues. Per germline, CDR1 LNHDA and CDR2 SQIVND (reference sequence). The CDR3 spells CASSIGQSNQPQHF. In DNA form, the CDR3 reads TGTGCCAGTAGTATTGGGCAGAGCAATCAGCCCCAGCATTTT.

As to this clone: The same CDR3 can be traced to other DNA sequences in this sample. V is TRBV13 and J is TRBJ1-1; 7 positions match TRBD1. Germline V gene data show CDR1 as PRHDT and CDR2 as FYEKMQ (reference sequence). The ends lost 4 bases at V and 1 base at J; junction bases unmatched: 3. This CDR3 contains 14 residues. The chain's CDR3 is CASSYRTGNTEAFF. For the CDR3, the DNA is TGTGCCAGCAGCTATCGGACAGGGAACACTGAAGCTTTCTTT. Drawing the rest from reference TRBV13 and TRBJ1-1, the complete variable domain is AAGVIQSPRHLIKEKRETATLKCYPIPRHDTVYWYQQGPGQDPQFLISFYEKMQSDKGSIPDRFSAQQFSDYHSELNMSSLELGDSALYFCASSYRTGNTEAFFGQGTRLTVV.

The CDR3: CASSEALPRARGNTIYF. Written as DNA, the CDR3 is TGTGCCAGCAGTGAAGCGCTTCCCAGGGCTCGAGGAAACACCATATATTTT. The J gene is TRBJ1-3, the V gene TRBV6-1, with D perhaps TRBD1 (5 bases). V dropped 0 bases and J dropped 4 bases, with 16 bases sitting between them. Germline CDR1 and CDR2: MNHNS and SASEGT. The CDR3 runs 17 residues.

The chain has TRBV6-4 and TRBJ2-3, with 8 bases lining up with TRBD2. J was trimmed by 4 bases and V by 4 bases; bases with no gene match: 4. The length of the CDR3 is 14 residues. In germline, CDR1 is MRHNA, CDR2 SNTAGT. The DNA for the CDR3 is TGTGCCAGCAGTGGATCGGGGGGGTCAGATACGCAGTATTTT. This translates into CASSGSGGSDTQYF.

V is TRBV29-1 and J is TRBJ2-1; 12 nucleotides line up with TRBD2. With V trimmed by 8 bases and J by 7 bases, 12 bases remained unmatched. This CDR3 has 15 amino acids. Per germline, CDR1 SQVTM and CDR2 ANQGSEA. CDR3 region: CSIESSGRAGNEQFF. In DNA form, the CDR3 reads TGCAGCATCGAATCTAGCGGGAGGGCCGGAAATGAGCAGTTCTTC.

This chain connects TRBV6-5 to TRBJ1-5; TRBD1 matches 7 bases. The germline CDR1 and CDR2 sequences are MNHEY and SVGAGI. V gave up 5 bases and J gave up 7 bases; unmatched junction bases: 5. The CDR3 has 13 residues. CDR3 nucleotide sequence: TGTGCCAGCAGTAGAGACAGGGTCCAGCCCCAGCATTTT. It yields the protein CASSRDRVQPQHF.

The chain uses TRBV7-3 and TRBJ2-3; D ambiguous. The CDR3 runs 14 residues. The V gene lost 2 bases and the J gene lost 0 bases, with 6 bases spanning the gap. Germline-derived CDR1 and CDR2 are SGHTA and FQGTGA. CDR3 sequence reads: CASSLDGSTDTQYF. CDR3 DNA sequence: TGTGCCAGCAGCTTAGACGGGAGCACAGATACGCAGTATTTT.

The chain has TRBV6-2 or TRBV6-3 and TRBJ1-2, with 8 bases that match TRBD1. The junction had 13 bases not matched to a gene; V was cut back by 0 bases and J by 7 bases. The CDR3 covers 17 residues. Germline lookup yields CDR1 MNHEY and CDR2 SVGEGT. The CDR3 region has the DNA TGTGCCAGCAGTTACTCGAGAATGGCCGGGACAGGCAGTGGCTACACCTTC. Protein sequence: CASSYSRMAGTGSGYTF.

The chain combines TRBV7-9 with TRBJ1-2; TRBD1 agrees at 10 bases. This CDR3 is built from 13 residues. V gave up 5 bases and J gave up 8 bases; unmatched junction bases: 5. Per germline, CDR1 SEHNR and CDR2 FQNEAQ (reference sequence). The CDR3, as DNA: TGTGCCAGCAGCACCGGACAGGGGGACGGCTACACCTTC. Amino acids: CASSTGQGDGYTF.

The rearrangement uses TRBV18 and TRBJ2-3; D gene unclear. Germline CDR1 KGHSH, CDR2 LQKENI. Trimming left V 4 bases short and J 4 bases short, with 21 bases between. CDR3 length: 17 residues. The CDR3 here is CASSRIRGNSSPDTQYF. The CDR3 coding sequence is TGTGCCAGCTCACGCATACGTGGTAATAGCAGTCCAGATACGCAGTATTTT.